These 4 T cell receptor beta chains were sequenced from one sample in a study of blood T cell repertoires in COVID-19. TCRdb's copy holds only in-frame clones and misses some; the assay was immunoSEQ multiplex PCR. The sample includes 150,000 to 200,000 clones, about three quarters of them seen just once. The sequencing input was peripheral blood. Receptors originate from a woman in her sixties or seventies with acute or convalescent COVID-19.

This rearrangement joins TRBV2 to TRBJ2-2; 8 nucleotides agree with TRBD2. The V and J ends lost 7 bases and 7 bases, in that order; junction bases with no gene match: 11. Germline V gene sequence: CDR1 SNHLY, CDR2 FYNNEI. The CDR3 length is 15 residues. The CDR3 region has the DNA TGTGCCAGCACCCAAAGACTAGCGTTTATCGGGGAGCTGTTTTTT. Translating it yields CASTQRLAFIGELFF.

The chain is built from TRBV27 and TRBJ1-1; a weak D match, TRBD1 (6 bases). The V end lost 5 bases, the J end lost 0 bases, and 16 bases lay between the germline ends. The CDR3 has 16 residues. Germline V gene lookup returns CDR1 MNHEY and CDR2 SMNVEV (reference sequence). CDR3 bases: TGTGCCAGCAGTAAGGACCCCAGGGACATGAACACTGAAGCTTTCTTT. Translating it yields CASSKDPRDMNTEAFF.

DNA of the CDR3: TGCGCCAGCAGCCCGACTAGCGGGAAGGATACGCAGTATTTT. It translates to CASSPTSGKDTQYF. The genes are TRBV5-1 and TRBJ2-3, with 11 nucleotides matching TRBD2. The CDR3 spans 14 residues. Germline V CDR1 and CDR2: SGHRS, YFSETQ. J lost 6 bases, V lost 4 bases, and 4 bases had no gene match. Looking up the rest from reference TRBV5-1 and TRBJ2-3 gives the full variable domain: KAGVTQTPRYLIKTRGQQVTLSCSPISGHRSVSWYQQTPGQGLQFLFEYFSETQRNKGNFPGRFSGRQFSNSRSEMNVSTLELGDSALYLCASSPTSGKDTQYFGPGTRLTVL.

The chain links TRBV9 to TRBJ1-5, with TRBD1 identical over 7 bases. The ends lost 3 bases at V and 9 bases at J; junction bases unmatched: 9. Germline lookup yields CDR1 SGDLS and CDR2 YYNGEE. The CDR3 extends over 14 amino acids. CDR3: CASSAPQGTGPQHF. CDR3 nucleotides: TGTGCCAGCAGCGCTCCACAGGGGACGGGGCCCCAGCATTTT.